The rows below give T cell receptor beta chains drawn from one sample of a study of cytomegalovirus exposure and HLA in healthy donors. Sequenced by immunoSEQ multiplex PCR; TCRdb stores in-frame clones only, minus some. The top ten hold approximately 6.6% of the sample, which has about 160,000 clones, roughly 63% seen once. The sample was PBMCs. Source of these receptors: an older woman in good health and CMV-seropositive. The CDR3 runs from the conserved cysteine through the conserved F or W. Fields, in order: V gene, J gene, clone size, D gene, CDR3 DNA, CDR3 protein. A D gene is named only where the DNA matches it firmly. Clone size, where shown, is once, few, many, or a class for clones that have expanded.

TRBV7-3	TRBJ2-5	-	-	TGTGCCAGCAGCTTAGTGGCGGGGGCTCAAGAGACCCAGTACTTC	CASSLVAGAQETQYF
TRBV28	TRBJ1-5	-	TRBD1	TGTGCCAGCAGCGGCCAGACAGGGAATCAGCCCCAGCATTTT	CASSGQTGNQPQHF
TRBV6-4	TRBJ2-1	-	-	TGTGCCAGCAGTCCCCTTGTGGACAACAATGAGCAGTTCTTC	CASSPLVDNNEQFF
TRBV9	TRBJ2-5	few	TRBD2	TGTGCCAGCAGCGGACTAGCGGGAGGAGAGACCCAGTACTTC	CASSGLAGGETQYF
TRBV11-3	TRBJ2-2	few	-	TGTGCCAGCAGCTCGGCCCGCTCAGGGAACTTAGGCACCGGGGAGCTGTTTTTT	CASSSARSGNLGTGELFF
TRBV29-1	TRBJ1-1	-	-	TGCAGCGTCCGTGGTCGGACTGAAGCTTTCTTT	CSVRGRTEAFF
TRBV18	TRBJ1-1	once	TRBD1	TGTGCCAGCTCACCGGAAACAGGGGGCTTCACTGAAGCTTTCTTT	CASSPETGGFTEAFF
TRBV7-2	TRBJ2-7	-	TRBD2	TGTGCCAGCAGCTTAACTCTAGCGGGGGACTACGAGCAGTACTTC	CASSLTLAGDYEQYF
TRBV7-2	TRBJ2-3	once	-	TGTGCCAGCAGCCCGGGACTCCCCACAGATACGCAGTATTTT	CASSPGLPTDTQYF
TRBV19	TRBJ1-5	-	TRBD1	TGTGCCAGTAGAGACAGGGGATATAGCAATCAGCCCCAGCATTTT	CASRDRGYSNQPQHF
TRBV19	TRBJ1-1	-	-	TGTGCCAGTACTGGACAGCCTTACACTGAAGCTTTCTTT	CASTGQPYTEAFF
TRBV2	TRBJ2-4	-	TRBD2	TGTGCCAGCAGGTTGTTCGGGAGGGCCTCTCAAAACATTCAGTACTTC	CASRLFGRASQNIQYF
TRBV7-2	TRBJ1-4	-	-	TGTGCCAGCAGCTTTGGGGGGGGTAGGGATGAAAAACTGTTTTTT	CASSFGGGRDEKLFF
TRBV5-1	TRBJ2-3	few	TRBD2	TGCGCCAGCAGCTTAGCTAGCGGGGTGGTAGATACGCAGTATTTT	CASSLASGVVDTQYF
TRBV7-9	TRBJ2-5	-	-	TGTGCCAGCAGCTACCGGGGACATCAAGAGACCCAGTACTTC	CASSYRGHQETQYF
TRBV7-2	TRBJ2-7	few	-	TGTGCCAGCAGCTTAGACCCCTCCCGCGGTTACGAGCAGTACTTC	CASSLDPSRGYEQYF
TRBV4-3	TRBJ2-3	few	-	TGCGCCAGCAGCCAACAGAGCACTACCACAGATACGCAGTATTTT	CASSQQSTTTDTQYF
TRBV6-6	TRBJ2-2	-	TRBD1	TGTGCCAGCAGCCCCGGGACAGGGGGGACCGGGGAGCTGTTTTTT	CASSPGTGGTGELFF
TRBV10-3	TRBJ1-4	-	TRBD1	TGTGCCACCTGGAGAGGGACAGCCCATTTCCGTGAAAAACTGTTTTTT	CATWRGTAHFREKLFF
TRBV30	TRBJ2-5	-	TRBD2	TGTGCCTGGGGAACGGGGGGGACCCAGTACTTC	CAWGTGGTQYF
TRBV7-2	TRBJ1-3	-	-	TGTGCCAGCAGCTTAATGACACCCGCTCTCCCCGGAAACACCATATATTTT	CASSLMTPALPGNTIYF
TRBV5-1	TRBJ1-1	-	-	TGCGCCAGCAGCCCCGGGATATCACGTGAAGCTTTCTTT	CASSPGISREAFF
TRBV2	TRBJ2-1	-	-	TGTGCCAGCACCTCCGGGGGAGGGGGAAATTGGCAGTTCTTC	CASTSGGGGNWQFF
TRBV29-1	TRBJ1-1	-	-	TGCAGCGTTGGCATTCGGACAGACCCTATTATGAACACTGAAGCTTTCTTT	CSVGIRTDPIMNTEAFF
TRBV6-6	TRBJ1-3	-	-	TGTGCCAGCACCCGGGAAGGAAACACCATATATTTT	CASTREGNTIYF
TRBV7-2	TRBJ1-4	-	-	TGTGCCAGCAGCTTAGGGGGGGTGTCGAATGAAAAACTGTTTTTT	CASSLGGVSNEKLFF
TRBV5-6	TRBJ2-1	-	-	TGTGCCAGCAGCTCAGCTAGGGGTGAGCAGTTCTTC	CASSSARGEQFF
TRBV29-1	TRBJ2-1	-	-	TGCAGCGCTGGACAGACAATCTACAATGAGCAGTTCTTC	CSAGQTIYNEQFF
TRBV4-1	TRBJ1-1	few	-	TGCGCCAGCAGCCAAGGTGGCAGGGCGGTCACTGAAGCTTTCTTT	CASSQGGRAVTEAFF
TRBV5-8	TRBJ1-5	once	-	TGTGCCAGCACCCCGCAGAAGAGCAATCAGCCCCAGCATTTT	CASTPQKSNQPQHF
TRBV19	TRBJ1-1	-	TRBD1	TGTGCCAGTAGTATCGGCAGTGGGACAGGGGGCGCGGGCACTGAAGCTTTCTTT	CASSIGSGTGGAGTEAFF
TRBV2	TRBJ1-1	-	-	TGTGCCAGCAGTGAAGAGGGGGGGACATTTAGTACTGAAGCTTTCTTT	CASSEEGGTFSTEAFF
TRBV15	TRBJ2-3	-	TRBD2	TGTGCCACCAGCAGAGGGCGGACTAGCGGGCCCAGCACAGATACGCAGTATTTT	CATSRGRTSGPSTDTQYF
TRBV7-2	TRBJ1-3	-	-	TGTGCCAGCAGCTTAGTGGGCCCAAACTCTGGAAACACCATATATTTT	CASSLVGPNSGNTIYF
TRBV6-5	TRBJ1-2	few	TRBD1	TGTGCCATCCGACAGGGCAGCTATGGCTACACCTTC	CAIRQGSYGYTF
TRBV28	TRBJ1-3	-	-	TGTGCCAGCAGTAGCCCCTCTGGAAACACCATATATTTT	CASSSPSGNTIYF
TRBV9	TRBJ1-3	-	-	TGTGCCAGCAGCCCTATGCTAGGTATTGACACCATATATTTT	CASSPMLGIDTIYF
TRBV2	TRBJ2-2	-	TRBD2	TGTGCCAGCAGGATGGGACTAGCGAGTAGGGCCGGGGAGCTGTTTTTT	CASRMGLASRAGELFF
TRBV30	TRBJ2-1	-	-	TGTGCCTGGGACAGGAATTTGGACAATGAGCAGTTCTTC	CAWDRNLDNEQFF
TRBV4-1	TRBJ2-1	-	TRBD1	TGCGCCAGCAGCCAAGAGCCTTCCGGGACAGGGGGCGGGAATGAGCAGTTCTTC	CASSQEPSGTGGGNEQFF
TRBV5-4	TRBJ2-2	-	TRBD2	TGTGCCAGCAGCTTCCCTAGCGGGAGTGGCACCGGGGAGCTGTTTTTT	CASSFPSGSGTGELFF
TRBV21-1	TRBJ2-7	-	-	TGTGCCACCAAAGGGACAGGGAACGAGCAGTACTTC	CATKGTGNEQYF
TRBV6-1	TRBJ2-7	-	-	TGTGCCAGCAGTGGAGGGGGGGCGGTGGCCGTCCACGAGCAGTACTTC	CASSGGGAVAVHEQYF
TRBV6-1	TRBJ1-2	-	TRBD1	TGTGCCAGCGCCAGGACAGGGAGGTATGGCTACACCTTC	CASARTGRYGYTF
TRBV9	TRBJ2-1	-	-	TGTGCCAGCAGCGTAGAGGGTAGCGTAGACAATGAGCAGTTCTTC	CASSVEGSVDNEQFF
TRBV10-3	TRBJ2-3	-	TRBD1	TGTGCCATCAGTGAGTCGACAGGGATAGATACGCAGTATTTT	CAISESTGIDTQYF
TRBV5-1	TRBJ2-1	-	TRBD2	TGCGCCAGCAGCGTGGGACTAGCGGACAATGAGCAGTTCTTC	CASSVGLADNEQFF
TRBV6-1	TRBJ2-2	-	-	TGTGCCAGCAGTTTGATGGGGGGCGGGGAGCTGTTTTTT	CASSLMGGGELFF
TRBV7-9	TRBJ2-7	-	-	TGTGCCAGCAGTGGGATGCAGGGCCAAGCCTACGAGCAGTACTTC	CASSGMQGQAYEQYF
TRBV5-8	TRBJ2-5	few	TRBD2	TGTGCCAGCAGCCCTGGACTAGCGGGCGCCACAAAAGAGACCCAGTACTTC	CASSPGLAGATKETQYF
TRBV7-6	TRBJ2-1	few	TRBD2	TGTGCCAGCAGCTTAGAGTTTCTCCTAGCGGGAGCGGGGAATGAGCAGTTCTTC	CASSLEFLLAGAGNEQFF
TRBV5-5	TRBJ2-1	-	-	TGTGCCAGCAGCGGGTCCCTAGCGAGCTCCTACAATGAGCAGTTCTTC	CASSGSLASSYNEQFF